This T cell receptor (beta chain) was sequenced for a study of vaccination and CD4 T cells after COVID-19. At the level of the study: In the control cultures, a CEFX pool, an HIV-1 Nef pool, or no peptide was supplied.

In this sample, this clonotype turned up a few times. Its antigen is still unknown. The sample's treatment: roughly 10-day PBMC culture with coronavirus spike peptide pools or control peptides (ViraFEST assay). Half the medium was exchanged for fresh IL-2 medium on days 3 and 7. The Oncomine TCR Beta short-read assay sequenced DNA from cultured CD4+ T cells. One entry per CDR3 protein results from TCRdb running MiXCR on the PCR reads. The sample records roughly 20,000 distinct CDR3 sequences, under 60% being singletons. V was shortened by 0 bases and J by 4 bases, with 8 bases between the two germline ends. CDR3 length: 14 amino acids. The germline V gene encodes CDR1 LNHNV and CDR2 YYDKDF (reference sequence).

The chain couples TRBV15 to TRBJ2-3, with a possible D match to TRBD2 (5 bases). The receptor comes from a human donor who had recovered from COVID-19. The starting material was CD4+ T cells from blood, cultured in vitro, obtained after SARS-CoV-2 vaccination. DNA for the CDR3: TGTGCCACCAGCAGAGATTTAGCGTCAGATACGCAGTATTTT. It specifies CATSRDLASDTQYF.